This T cell receptor (beta chain) originates from a study of shared clonotypes between healthy human individuals. Overall study context: The people who gave samples were two women and three men aged 18 to 49. Study-wide points: All-four-donor shared clonotypes had higher generation probabilities than non-shared clonotypes did. As a rule, naive subsets had a larger estimated richness than memory subsets.

Clones were sequenced by immunoSEQ multiplex PCR, and TCRdb holds only the in-frame ones, with some missing. This table holds roughly 2 million clones, 85% to 95% found once. Turning to this clone: Its antigen is not known.

CDR3 length equals 15 residues. Germline CDR1 reads SGHTA; CDR2 reads FQGNSA. V lost 3 bases to trimming and J lost 5 bases, with 14 bases between them. Memory CD4+ cells were the fraction left after CD45RA+ naive selection. The sample comprised naive CD4+ T cells sorted from blood. Stated subset: CD45RA+ positively selected. This chain links TRBV7-2 with TRBJ2-1; no definite D call. The clonotype originates from a man younger than 35 in good health. This chain's CDR3 is CASSLLTLPDNEQFF. CDR3 bases: TGTGCCAGCAGCTTGTTAACGTTACCGGACAATGAGCAGTTCTTC.